This record concerns one T cell receptor beta chain sequence. The data were obtained in a study of blood T cell repertoires in COVID-19. Overall study: The United States, Italy and Spain were the sources of the acute and convalescent COVID-19 samples. The cDNA or gDNA used as material had been derived from T cells, B-cell-depleted T cells, or PBMCs.

In the original analysis: Reference gene primer amplification in the assay estimated nucleated cell counts. Generated by immunoSEQ multiplex PCR, the TCRdb table keeps only in-frame clones and is missing some. D and trimming were read from the DNA, whereas the V and J calls and clone size are those reported in that table. The table shows 250,000 to 350,000 clones, with more than 80% occurring only once. The specimen sequenced was peripheral blood. This sequence was found in a woman aged 25 to 39 with active or convalescent COVID-19.

The CDR3 protein is CASSNLKGADTQYF. CDR3 DNA sequence: TGTGCCAGCAGCAATTTAAAGGGAGCAGATACGCAGTATTTT. J is TRBJ2-3 and V is TRBV21-1; TRBD2, the table's D call, lacks a check against the DNA. TRBV21-1 is tagged as a pseudogene. CDR3 length equals 14 residues.